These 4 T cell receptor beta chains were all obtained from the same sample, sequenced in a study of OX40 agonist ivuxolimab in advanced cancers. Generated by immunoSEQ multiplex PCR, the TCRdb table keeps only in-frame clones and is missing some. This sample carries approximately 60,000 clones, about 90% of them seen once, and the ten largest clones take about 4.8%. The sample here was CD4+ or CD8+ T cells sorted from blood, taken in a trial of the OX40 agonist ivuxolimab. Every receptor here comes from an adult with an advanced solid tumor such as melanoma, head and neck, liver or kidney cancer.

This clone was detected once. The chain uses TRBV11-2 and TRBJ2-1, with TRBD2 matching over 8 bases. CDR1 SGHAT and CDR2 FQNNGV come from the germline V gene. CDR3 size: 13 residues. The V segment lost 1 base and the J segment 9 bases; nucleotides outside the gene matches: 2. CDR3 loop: CASSLGLAGEQFF. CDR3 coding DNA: TGTGCCAGCAGCTTAGGGCTAGCGGGTGAGCAGTTCTTC. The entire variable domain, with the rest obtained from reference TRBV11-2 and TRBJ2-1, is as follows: EAGVAQSPRYKIIEKRQSVAFWCNPISGHATLYWYQQILGQGPKLLIQFQNNGVVDDSQLPKDRFSAERLKGVDSTLKIQPAKLEDSAVYLCASSLGLAGEQFFGPGTRLTVL.

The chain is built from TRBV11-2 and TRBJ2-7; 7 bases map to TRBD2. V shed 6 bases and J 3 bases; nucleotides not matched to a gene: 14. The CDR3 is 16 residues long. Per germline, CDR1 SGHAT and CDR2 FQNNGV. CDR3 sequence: CASSSLFGRAFYEQYF. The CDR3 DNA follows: TGTGCCAGCAGTTCTCTTTTTGGGAGGGCCTTCTACGAGCAGTACTTC.

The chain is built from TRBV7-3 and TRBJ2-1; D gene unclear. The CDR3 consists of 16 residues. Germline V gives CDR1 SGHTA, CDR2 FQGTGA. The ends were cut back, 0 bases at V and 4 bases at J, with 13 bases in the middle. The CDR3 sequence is CASSLTPTIKYNEQFF. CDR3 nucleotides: TGTGCCAGCAGCTTAACGCCTACGATCAAGTACAATGAGCAGTTCTTC.

The CDR3, as DNA: TGTGCCAGCAGCTTAGACGGGAACCCCTACGAGCAGTACTTC. Protein sequence: CASSLDGNPYEQYF. The chain combines TRBV7-3 with TRBJ2-7; a possible D gene is TRBD2 (5 bases). This CDR3 has 14 amino acids. The germline V and J ends were trimmed by 2 bases and 2 bases, with 10 bases remaining between them. From germline, CDR1 is SGHTA and CDR2 FQGTGA.